Listed here are 5 T cell receptor beta chains from one sample, sequenced in a study of T cells in tumors after PD-1 blockade. Profiled with immunoSEQ multiplex PCR; TCRdb holds only in-frame clones, not every one. The repertoire holds about 4,900 clones, over 50% seen once, with 31% in the top ten. Sequences were derived from tumor tissue, sampled before anti-PD-1 treatment. These receptors were taken from a human donor with cutaneous squamous cell carcinoma.

The chain employs TRBV10-1 and TRBJ1-1, with D possibly being TRBD1 (5 bases). The CDR3 totals 13 residues. Germline V gives CDR1 WNHNN, CDR2 SYGVQD (reference sequence). The V gene lost 6 bases and the J gene lost 1 base, with 9 bases spanning the gap. For the CDR3, the DNA is TGCGCCAGCAGGGACAACCGGAACACTGAAGCTTTCTTT. It codes for CASRDNRNTEAFF.

Sample share makes this clone large. The J gene is TRBJ2-1, the V gene TRBV20-1, with D possibly being TRBD2 (5 bases). Germline CDR1 is DFQATT and CDR2 is SNEGSKA (reference sequence). This CDR3 has 10 residues. Trimming stripped 5 bases from V and 7 bases from J, with 6 bases between. DNA of the CDR3: TGCAGTGCTTGGAGGAATGAGCAGTTCTTC. Protein: CSAWRNEQFF.

The chain has TRBV7-8 and TRBJ2-1; D perhaps matches TRBD1 (7 bases). Germline CDR1 and CDR2: SGHVS and FQNEAQ. Between the trimmed V and J ends, which lost 5 bases and 6 bases, there was a span of 17 bases. This CDR3 comprises 15 residues. CDR3 bases: TGTGCCAGCAGCCTTCGCGGGACAGACTTCAATGAGCAGTTCTTC. As protein: CASSLRGTDFNEQFF.

In this sample, this clone turned up a few times. This chain joins TRBV3-1 (or the pseudogene TRBV3-2) and TRBJ1-1; TRBD1 aligns across 8 bases. V lost 0 bases to trimming and J lost 10 bases; unmatched junction nucleotides: 4. The CDR3 totals 13 residues. Germline CDR1 LGHDT, CDR2 YNNKEL (reference sequence). CDR3 loop: CASSQDQGARAFF. The CDR3 DNA sequence: TGTGCCAGCAGCCAAGATCAGGGGGCGCGAGCTTTCTTT.

J is TRBJ1-2 and V is TRBV29-1, with D maybe TRBD1 (5 bases). CDR1 SQVTM and CDR2 ANQGSEA come from the germline V gene. Trimming shortened V by 6 bases and J by 0 bases, and 11 bases separated the two germline ends. The CDR3 has 13 amino acids. CDR3 bases: TGCAGCGTAACAGGACGGGCTAACTATGGCTACACCTTC. This translates into CSVTGRANYGYTF.